The next 20 T cell receptor beta chains were all read from a single sample in a study of cytomegalovirus exposure and HLA in healthy donors (dated by TCRdb to 2017 to 2019). Library preparation employed the immunoSEQ multiplex PCR assay. The multiplex PCR relied on a mix of 60 forward primers for TCR Vbeta segments and 13 reverse primers for TCR Jbeta segments. What TCRdb holds here is the immuneACCESS table cut down to in-frame rearrangements. Part of the clones is not present; checked against another copy, under half of the missing clones reflect an unresolved V gene, and the others are unexplained. The sample table records roughly 200,000 clones; about four fifths of these occur just once. Of the sample, less than 2% is held by the ten largest clones. The sequenced sample was PBMCs. These receptors originate from a girl between 10 and 17 years old in good health and CMV-seropositive.

With respect to this clone: Other DNA sequences in the same sample also yield this CDR3. CDR3 protein: CASSVATGGNYGYTF. The CDR3 nucleotides read TGTGCCAGCAGCGTAGCTACTGGGGGGAACTATGGCTACACCTTC. This chain uses TRBV9 with TRBJ1-2; a weak D match, TRBD1 (5 bases). The CDR3 totals 15 residues. V was clipped by 0 bases and J by 2 bases, with 11 bases between them. Germline V gene data show CDR1 as SGDLS and CDR2 as YYNGEE.

The chain employs TRBV9 and TRBJ2-7; 13 bases are a match to TRBD2. V trimming: 4 bases; J trimming: 4 bases; junction bases outside the gene matches: 5. Germline CDR1 reads SGDLS; CDR2 reads YYNGEE. The CDR3 spans 15 residues. The CDR3 sequence: CASSTGLAGEYEQYF. The CDR3 DNA follows: TGTGCCAGCAGCACCGGACTAGCGGGGGAATACGAGCAGTACTTC.

The chain couples TRBV11-3 to TRBJ2-7, with D tentatively TRBD2 (5 bases). The CDR3 spans 14 residues. V was clipped by 4 bases and J by 5 bases, with 15 bases between them. The germline CDR1 and CDR2 sequences are SGHNT and YENEEA. The CDR3 nucleotides read TGTGCCAGCAGCTCGAAACGGGAAGGGAACGAGCAGTACTTC. Translation gives CASSSKREGNEQYF.

The gene calls are TRBV19 and TRBJ2-5; TRBD1 agrees at 8 bases. CDR3 length: 15 amino acids. Germline-derived CDR1 and CDR2 are LNHDA and SQIVND (reference sequence). After removal of 5 bases from V and 5 bases from J, the junction contained 10 bases not matched to a gene. CDR3 sequence (DNA): TGTGCCAGTAGTGCGGGACAGGCCCCCAGGGAGACCCAGTACTTC. This codes for CASSAGQAPRETQYF.

This clone was observed once. The chain uses TRBV18 and TRBJ2-2; 7 nucleotides align to TRBD1. The CDR3 covers 16 residues. Trimming took 2 bases from V and 0 from J; bases not matched to a gene: 3. Germline V gene lookup returns CDR1 KGHSH and CDR2 LQKENI. The CDR3: CASSPFQGANTGELFF. Written as DNA, the CDR3 is TGTGCCAGCTCACCATTTCAGGGGGCGAACACCGGGGAGCTGTTTTTT.

The J gene is TRBJ2-5, the V gene TRBV7-8; 8 bases are shared with TRBD1. Germline CDR1 SGHVS, CDR2 FQNEAQ. This CDR3 region has 14 residues. V lost 6 bases, J lost 5 bases, and 8 bases stayed unmatched. The CDR3 region is CASRHDRQGETQYF. In DNA form, the CDR3 reads TGTGCCAGCAGGCACGATCGACAGGGGGAGACCCAGTACTTC.

This clone was observed a handful of times. Other DNA variants within this sample encode the same CDR3. The chain uses TRBV29-1 and TRBJ2-7; 10 nucleotides agree with TRBD1. V dropped 6 bases and J dropped 3; count of bases not matched to a gene: 2. This CDR3 comprises 12 residues. Germline V gives CDR1 SQVTM, CDR2 ANQGSEA. This CDR3 reads CSVDRGNYEQYF. The CDR3, as DNA: TGCAGCGTGGACAGGGGGAACTACGAGCAGTACTTC.

The gene calls are TRBV5-6 and TRBJ1-2; D uncertain. V was cut by 4 bases and J by 4 bases, with 17 bases left in between. CDR1 SGHDT and CDR2 YYEEEE come from the germline V gene. The CDR3 covers 15 residues. DNA of the CDR3: TGTGCCAGCAGCCTGCCGGTTACAGTTCCCTATGGCTACACCTTC. Its translation is CASSLPVTVPYGYTF.

The V gene is TRBV5-6, the J gene TRBJ2-7; D possibly corresponds to TRBD2 (6 bases). In germline, CDR1 is SGHDT, CDR2 YYEEEE. This CDR3 region has 13 residues. V dropped 2 bases and J dropped 6 bases, with 12 bases sitting between them. The CDR3 DNA sequence: TGTGCCAGCAGCTTCTCTAGAGCGGGCGAGCAGTACTTC. It yields the protein CASSFSRAGEQYF. Based on the CDR3 plus reference TRBV5-6 and TRBJ2-7, the full variable domain is DAGVTQSPTHLIKTRGQQVTLRCSPKSGHDTVSWYQQALGQGPQFIFQYYEEEERQRGNFPDRFSGHQFPNYSSELNVNALLLGDSALYLCASSFSRAGEQYFGPGTRLTVT.

This sequence joins TRBV20-1 and TRBJ1-1; D remains ambiguous. With 1 base removed from V and 6 bases from J, the gap between germline ends came to 6 bases. The CDR3 runs 11 residues. The germline CDR1 and CDR2 sequences are DFQATT and SNEGSKA (reference sequence). CDR3 DNA sequence: TGCAGTGCTAGAGGATCGGCTGAAGCTTTCTTT. This translates into CSARGSAEAFF.

The sample holds a few counts of this clone. V is TRBV11-3 and J is TRBJ1-1, with 7 bases matching TRBD1. Germline V gene data show CDR1 as SGHNT and CDR2 as YENEEA. Trimming cost V 4 bases and J 1 base; bases outside gene matches: 0. The CDR3 totals 13 residues. The CDR3 coding sequence is TGTGCCAGCAGCTGGACAGGGAACACTGAAGCTTTCTTT. Amino acids: CASSWTGNTEAFF. Full variable domain (outside the CDR3, taken from reference TRBV11-3 and TRBJ1-1): EAGVVQSPRYKIIEKKQPVAFWCNPISGHNTLYWYLQNLGQGPELLIRYENEEAVDDSQLPKDRFSAERLKGVDSTLKIQPAELGDSAVYLCASSWTGNTEAFFGQGTRLTVV.

The V gene is TRBV9, the J gene TRBJ2-1, with 8 positions matching TRBD1. Unmatched junction bases numbered 5, after V lost 4 bases and J lost 2 bases. CDR1 SGDLS and CDR2 YYNGEE come from the germline V gene. The length of the CDR3 is 15 residues. The CDR3 is CASSQEQGAYNEQFF. CDR3 in DNA: TGTGCCAGCAGCCAAGAACAGGGGGCCTACAATGAGCAGTTCTTC.

The J gene is TRBJ1-2, the V gene TRBV27, with D maybe TRBD1 (5 bases). The V end was cut by 11 bases, the J end by 4 bases, with 14 bases between. This CDR3 has 12 residues. Per germline, CDR1 MNHEY and CDR2 SMNVEV (reference sequence). The CDR3 region has the DNA TGTGCCTCCAAGGGGCTTGGCTATGGCTACACCTTC. This encodes CASKGLGYGYTF.

The chain employs TRBV6-1 and TRBJ1-2; tentatively, D is TRBD1 (5 bases). The germline gives CDR1 MNHNS, CDR2 SASEGT. Trimming removed 5 bases at V and 4 bases at J, with 17 bases between. The CDR3 runs to 15 residues. As DNA, the CDR3 is TGTGCCAGCAGTCCACTCAGGGCCGGCACCTATGGCTACACCTTC. Translation gives CASSPLRAGTYGYTF.

This clone was counted once. The V and J genes are TRBV7-9 and TRBJ2-1, with D perhaps matching TRBD2 (6 bases). The length of the CDR3 is 16 residues. In germline, CDR1 is SEHNR, CDR2 FQNEAQ (reference sequence). V lost 1 base and J 12 bases, leaving 22 bases between the germline ends. The CDR3 spells CASSLGPGLPDRGQFF. The CDR3 bases are TGTGCCAGCAGCTTAGGACCCGGACTACCCGATAGAGGGCAGTTCTTC.

This clone was seen just once. The chain joins TRBV30 to TRBJ1-3; D is undetermined. The CDR3 loop spans 14 amino acids. Deletions cut 3 bases from V and 0 bases from J, with 9 bases between. Per the germline V gene, CDR1 is GTSNPN and CDR2 is SVGIG (reference sequence). The CDR3 loop is CAWRYGSSGNTIYF. CDR3 nucleotides: TGTGCCTGGAGATACGGTAGCTCTGGAAACACCATATATTTT.

The J gene is TRBJ2-2, the V gene TRBV4-1; a possible D gene is TRBD1 (6 bases). The CDR3 has 17 amino acids. Germline CDR1 and CDR2: MGHRA and YSYEKL. V gave up 0 bases and J gave up 1 base, with 12 bases separating them. CDR3 nucleotides: TGCGCCAGCAGCCAAGATGTAACAGGGAAGAACACCGGGGAGCTGTTTTTT. As protein: CASSQDVTGKNTGELFF.

This clone is a singleton in its sample. The chain links TRBV29-1 to TRBJ2-1; 7 bases map to TRBD2. Germline CDR1 is SQVTM and CDR2 is ANQGSEA. The V and J ends lost 6 bases and 6 bases, in that order; junction bases with no gene match: 11. The CDR3 contains 14 residues. The CDR3 bases are TGCAGCGTGGAGGACCGGACTAGGCGCAATGAGCAGTTCTTC. Translated: CSVEDRTRRNEQFF.

This clone was observed once. The genes are TRBV9 and TRBJ1-1; a weak D match, TRBD1 (5 bases). Germline CDR1 SGDLS, CDR2 YYNGEE. V was shortened by 0 bases and J by 5 bases, with 14 bases between the two germline ends. The CDR3 runs 15 residues. CDR3 loop: CASSVDGAIFTEAFF. The CDR3, as DNA: TGTGCCAGCAGCGTAGATGGGGCAATCTTTACTGAAGCTTTCTTT.

This clone has only one observation. The gene calls are TRBV7-2 and TRBJ2-5, with 15 nucleotides matching TRBD2. The trim removed 5 bases at V and 4 bases at J, leaving 5 bases unmatched. This CDR3 has 16 amino acids. The germline CDR1 and CDR2 sequences are SGHTA and FQGNSA. CDR3 in DNA: TGTGCCAGCAGCGGTGGACTAGCGGGGGGGCTAGAGACCCAGTACTTC. Translated, it gives CASSGGLAGGLETQYF.